What follows describes a single TCR beta chain. V dropped 1 base and J dropped 1 base, with 11 bases sitting between them. This CDR3 spans 16 amino acids. The germline V gene has CDR1 SNHLY and CDR2 FYNNEI. The record originates from a study of blood T cell repertoires in COVID-19. Study information: The United States, Italy and Spain were the sources of the acute and convalescent COVID-19 samples. PBMCs, B-cell-depleted T cells, or T cells provided the cDNA or gDNA that made up the material.

Per the authors' pipeline: Counts of nucleated cells, estimated from reference gene primer amplification, were obtained. Clones were sequenced by immunoSEQ multiplex PCR, and TCRdb holds only the in-frame ones, with some missing. The V and J calls and clone size were taken over from that table, and D and trimming were inferred from the DNA. The sample includes tens of thousands of clones, about 86% seen only once; the top ten take about 4.6%. Sequences were obtained from peripheral blood. The TCR originated in a man of 80 years or more with active COVID-19. The rearrangement uses TRBV2 and TRBJ2-1, with TRBD2 as a possible D gene (5 bases). The CDR3 here is CASSEERAASYNEQFF. CDR3 coding DNA: TGTGCCAGCAGTGAAGAGAGAGCGGCTTCCTACAATGAGCAGTTCTTC.